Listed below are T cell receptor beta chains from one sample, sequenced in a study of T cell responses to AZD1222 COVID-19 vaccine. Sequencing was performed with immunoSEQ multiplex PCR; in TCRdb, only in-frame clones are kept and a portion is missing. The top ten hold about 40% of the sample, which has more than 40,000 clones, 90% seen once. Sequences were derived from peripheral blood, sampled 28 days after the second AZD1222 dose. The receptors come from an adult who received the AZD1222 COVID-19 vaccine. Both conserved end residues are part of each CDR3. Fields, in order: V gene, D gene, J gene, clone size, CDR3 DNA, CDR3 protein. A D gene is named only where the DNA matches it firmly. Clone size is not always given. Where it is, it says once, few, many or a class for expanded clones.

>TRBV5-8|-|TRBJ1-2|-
TGTGCCAGCAGCTTGGCAGGGTCGTATGGCTACACCTTC
CASSLAGSYGYTF
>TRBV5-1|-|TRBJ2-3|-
TGCGCCAGCAGCTTGGTACGGGGGAACACAGATACGCAGTATTTT
CASSLVRGNTDTQYF
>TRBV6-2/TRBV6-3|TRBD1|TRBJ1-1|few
TGTGCCAGCAGCCGACGCGCAGGGGGCCTTAACACTGAAGCTTTCTTT
CASSRRAGGLNTEAFF
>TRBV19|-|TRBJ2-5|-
TGTGCCAGTAGTACCCAAGAGACCCAGTACTTC
CASSTQETQYF
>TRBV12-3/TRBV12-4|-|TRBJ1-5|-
TGTGCCAGCAGTTTAGAACGAAATCAGCCCCAGCATTTT
CASSLERNQPQHF
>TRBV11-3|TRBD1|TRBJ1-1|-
TGTGCCAGCAGTGGACAGGGGAACACTGAAGCTTTCTTT
CASSGQGNTEAFF
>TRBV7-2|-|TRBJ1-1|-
TGTGCCAGCAGCACCCGGACAGCTTTAGGAGACATGAACACTGAAGCTTTCTTT
CASSTRTALGDMNTEAFF
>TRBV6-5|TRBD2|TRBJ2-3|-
TGTGCCAGCAGTCCGCTAGCGGGGAGGACAGATACGCAGTATTTT
CASSPLAGRTDTQYF
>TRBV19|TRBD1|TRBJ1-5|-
TGTGCCAGTAGTACAAAGCGAAACAGGGGCCATAGCAATCAGCCCCAGCATTTT
CASSTKRNRGHSNQPQHF
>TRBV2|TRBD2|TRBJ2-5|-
TGTGCCAGCAGTGAAGGGACTAGCGGGGGGGCGGTCGAGACCCAGTACTTC
CASSEGTSGGAVETQYF
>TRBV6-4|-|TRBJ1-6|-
TGTGCCAGCAGTGCGGGAATTAGCAATTCACCCCTCCACTTT
CASSAGISNSPLHF
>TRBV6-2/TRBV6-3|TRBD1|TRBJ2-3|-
TGTGCCAGCAGCCAAGCCGGGACAGTCCAAGATACGCAGTATTTT
CASSQAGTVQDTQYF
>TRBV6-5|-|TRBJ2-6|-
TGTGCCAGCAGCCACAGGTCCTCTGGGGCCAACGTCCTGACTTTC
CASSHRSSGANVLTF
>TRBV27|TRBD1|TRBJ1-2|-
TGTGCCAGCAGTTCCCAGGACAGGGTCTATGGCTACACCTTC
CASSSQDRVYGYTF
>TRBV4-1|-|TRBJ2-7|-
TGCGCCAGCAGCCTCTCCGACAGTCTTTCCTACGAGCAGTACTTC
CASSLSDSLSYEQYF
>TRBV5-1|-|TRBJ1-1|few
TGCGCCAGCAGCTTGTTTCAGGATGAAGCTTTCTTT
CASSLFQDEAFF
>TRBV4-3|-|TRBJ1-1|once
TGCGCCAGCAGCCAGGACAGGAACACTGAAGCTTTCTTT
CASSQDRNTEAFF
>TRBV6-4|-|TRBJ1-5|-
TGTGCCAGCAGGGGACGGCTTAGCAATCAGCCCCAGCATTTT
CASRGRLSNQPQHF
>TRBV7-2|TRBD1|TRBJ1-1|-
TGTGCCAGCAGCCGGGACAGGTCGCTTGACACTGAAGCTTTCTTT
CASSRDRSLDTEAFF
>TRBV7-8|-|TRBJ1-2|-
TGTGCCAGCAGTCGAGTGCCCAGCTATGGCTACACCTTC
CASSRVPSYGYTF
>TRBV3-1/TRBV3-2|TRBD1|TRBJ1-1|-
TGTGCCAGCAGCTTAAACGACAGGGAAAACACTGAAGCTTTCTTT
CASSLNDRENTEAFF
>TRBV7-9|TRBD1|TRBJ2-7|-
TGTGCCAGCAGCTGGGACAGGGGGGCCTACGAGCAGTACTTC
CASSWDRGAYEQYF
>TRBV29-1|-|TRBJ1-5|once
TGCAGCGTTGAGGTACCGAATCAGCCCCAGCATTTT
CSVEVPNQPQHF
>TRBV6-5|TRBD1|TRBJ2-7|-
TGTGCCAGCAGTTACAGGACAGGGGGCTACGAGCAGTACTTC
CASSYRTGGYEQYF
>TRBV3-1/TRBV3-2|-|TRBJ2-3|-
TGTGCCAGTGGATTAGGGGGAAGCACAGATACGCAGTATTTT
CASGLGGSTDTQYF
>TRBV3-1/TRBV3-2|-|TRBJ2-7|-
TGTGCCAGCAGCCAATCCTTTAAGGGGAACACGAACTACGAGCAGTACTTC
CASSQSFKGNTNYEQYF
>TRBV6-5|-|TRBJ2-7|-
TGTGCCAGCATAGGAAGGAACTACGAGCAGTACTTC
CASIGRNYEQYF
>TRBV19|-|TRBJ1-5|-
TGTGCCAGTAGTATCGGAGGCAGGCTTAGCAATCAGCCCCAGCATTTT
CASSIGGRLSNQPQHF